Listed below are T cell receptor beta chains from one sample, sequenced in a study of shared clonotypes between healthy human individuals. Clones were sequenced by immunoSEQ multiplex PCR, and TCRdb holds only the in-frame ones, with some missing. The table includes some 95,000 clones, about 70% detected once. The specimen was memory CD8+ T cells sorted from blood. Source of these receptors: a man under 40 in good health. Both conserved end residues are part of each CDR3. The D gene is left open where the match is weak. A clone size is listed for some rows: how often the clone was seen (once, few, many), or a class if it is expanded.

-	TRBV5-1	TRBJ1-1	-	15	CASSLPGIRGTEAFF	TGCGCCAGCAGCTTGCCGGGGATCCGAGGCACTGAAGCTTTCTTT
-	TRBV11-2	TRBJ1-4	once	14	CASSTLRRLEKLFF	TGTGCCAGCAGCACCCTCCGCCGCCTTGAAAAACTGTTTTTT
-	TRBV5-8	TRBJ2-1	-	12	CASTAEGFEQFF	TGTGCCAGCACCGCAGAGGGGTTTGAGCAGTTCTTC
-	TRBV5-8	TRBJ2-7	once	13	CASSVGGTNEQYF	TGTGCCAGCAGCGTAGGTGGGACCAACGAGCAGTACTTC
TRBD2	TRBV2	TRBJ2-1	-	13	CASEGLGGNEQFF	TGTGCCAGCGAAGGACTAGGCGGCAATGAGCAGTTCTTC
-	TRBV19	TRBJ1-5	-	12	CASSEYNQPQHF	TGTGCCAGTAGCGAGTACAATCAGCCCCAGCATTTT
TRBD2	TRBV7-2	TRBJ2-1	-	15	CASSPQRGTYNEQFF	TGTGCCAGCAGCCCTCAGCGGGGGACCTACAATGAGCAGTTCTTC
-	TRBV2	TRBJ2-3	-	15	CASSVHQGRTDTQYF	TGTGCCAGCAGTGTTCATCAGGGGCGCACAGATACGCAGTATTTT
TRBD1	TRBV11-3	TRBJ2-2	-	15	CASSPWTGVDGELFF	TGTGCCAGCAGCCCGTGGACAGGGGTGGACGGGGAGCTGTTTTTT
-	TRBV2	TRBJ2-5	few	12	CASQGPGETQYF	TGTGCCAGTCAGGGACCGGGGGAGACCCAGTACTTC
TRBD2	TRBV29-1	TRBJ2-3	-	17	CSVTKGLAGGGTDTQYF	TGCAGCGTCACTAAGGGACTAGCGGGAGGGGGCACAGATACGCAGTATTTT
-	TRBV6-6	TRBJ1-1	few	13	CASSSKENTEAFF	TGTGCCAGCAGCAGCAAGGAGAACACTGAAGCTTTCTTT
-	TRBV4-1	TRBJ2-1	-	15	CASSQVEGRYNEQFF	TGCGCCAGCAGCCAAGTCGAAGGGCGGTACAATGAGCAGTTCTTC
-	TRBV28	TRBJ2-7	-	10	CASGNYEQYF	TGTGCCAGCGGGAATTACGAGCAGTACTTC
-	TRBV7-2	TRBJ2-1	-	11	CASSFFDEQFF	TGTGCCAGCAGCTTTTTCGATGAGCAGTTCTTC
-	TRBV28	TRBJ2-7	medium-sized	12	CASSLTLYEQYF	TGTGCCAGCAGTTTAACCTTATACGAGCAGTACTTC
-	TRBV11-2	TRBJ2-3	-	15	CASSLVLSFTDTQYF	TGTGCCAGCAGCTTAGTACTATCTTTCACAGATACGCAGTATTTT
TRBD2	TRBV7-9	TRBJ2-7	-	16	CASSLAGSGSSYEQYF	TGTGCCAGCAGCTTAGCGGGTAGCGGGAGTTCCTACGAGCAGTACTTC
-	TRBV7-8	TRBJ1-1	-	16	CASSLSPGYENTEAFF	TGTGCCAGCAGCTTATCTCCGGGCTATGAGAACACTGAAGCTTTCTTT
-	TRBV27	TRBJ1-2	many	13	CASSLIHGNGYTF	TGTGCCAGCAGTTTAATTCACGGAAATGGCTACACCTTC
-	TRBV5-1	TRBJ2-7	few	17	CASSLGLGGTLIYEQYF	TGCGCCAGCAGCTTGGGCTTGGGCGGGACTCTAATCTACGAGCAGTACTTC
-	TRBV2	TRBJ1-5	-	12	CASRRANQPQHF	TGTGCCAGCAGACGGGCGAATCAGCCCCAGCATTTT
TRBD2	TRBV19	TRBJ2-1	-	18	CASSIGPGGSGSYNEQFF	TGTGCCAGTAGTATAGGCCCGGGAGGGTCGGGCTCCTACAATGAGCAGTTCTTC
-	TRBV7-9	TRBJ2-5	-	15	CASSLVRAGTETQYF	TGTGCCAGCAGCTTAGTGAGGGCTGGGACAGAGACCCAGTACTTC
TRBD1	TRBV5-6	TRBJ2-5	-	15	CASSLTGAPRETQYF	TGTGCCAGCAGCTTGACAGGGGCCCCCCGAGAGACCCAGTACTTC
-	TRBV6-4	TRBJ2-5	-	13	CASSAQAQETQYF	TGTGCCAGCAGTGCACAGGCGCAAGAGACCCAGTACTTC
TRBD2	TRBV7-8	TRBJ2-5	-	14	CASRGLGTQETQYF	TGTGCCAGCAGAGGACTAGGGACCCAGGAGACCCAGTACTTC
-	TRBV5-1	TRBJ2-3	-	13	CASSLEGTDTQYF	TGCGCCAGCAGCTTGGAAGGCACAGATACGCAGTATTTT
TRBD1	TRBV5-1	TRBJ1-1	few	15	CASSFPRQGGTEAFF	TGCGCCAGCAGCTTCCCCCGACAGGGTGGCACTGAAGCTTTCTTT
-	TRBV6-5	TRBJ2-7	-	15	CASSYGRGPPYEQYF	TGTGCCAGCAGTTACGGCAGGGGTCCCCCCTACGAGCAGTACTTC
-	TRBV6-1	TRBJ2-3	-	16	CASSEWSRGSTDTQYF	TGTGCCAGCAGTGAATGGTCCAGGGGAAGCACAGATACGCAGTATTTT
-	TRBV5-1	TRBJ1-1	-	17	CASSSAEVSLKNTEAFF	TGCGCCAGCAGCTCCGCCGAAGTCAGTTTAAAAAACACTGAAGCTTTCTTT
-	TRBV6-5	TRBJ2-7	-	14	CASSYSRLREEQYF	TGTGCCAGCAGTTACTCGCGTCTCAGGGAAGAGCAGTACTTC
TRBD1	TRBV28	TRBJ2-3	many	16	CASSELTDRGTDTQYF	TGTGCCAGCAGTGAGCTTACGGACAGGGGCACAGATACGCAGTATTTT
-	TRBV30	TRBJ2-7	-	14	CAWSEAMATYEQYF	TGTGCCTGGAGTGAAGCGATGGCTACCTACGAGCAGTACTTC
-	TRBV5-4	TRBJ2-2	once	18	CASSLAWAGQADTGELFF	TGTGCCAGCAGCTTGGCTTGGGCGGGGCAAGCGGACACCGGGGAGCTGTTTTTT
TRBD1	TRBV4-3	TRBJ2-3	-	15	CASSPRTGDTDTQYF	TGCGCCAGCAGCCCGCGAACAGGGGACACAGATACGCAGTATTTT
-	TRBV5-4	TRBJ2-3	-	15	CASPSGSRSTDTQYF	TGTGCCAGCCCCAGCGGATCTCGTAGCACAGATACGCAGTATTTT
TRBD1	TRBV4-2	TRBJ2-7	-	19	CASSQGRTGTSLRSYEQYF	TGTGCCAGCAGCCAAGGTCGGACAGGCACCTCCCTTCGCTCCTACGAGCAGTACTTC
-	TRBV30	TRBJ2-7	-	12	CAWTASSYEQYF	TGTGCCTGGACGGCAAGCTCCTACGAGCAGTACTTC
TRBD1	TRBV9	TRBJ1-3	-	15	CASSAPTGAGNTIYF	TGTGCCAGCAGCGCCCCAACAGGGGCTGGAAACACCATATATTTT
-	TRBV5-4	TRBJ2-3	once	14	CASSLQLIADTQYF	TGTGCCAGCAGCTTGCAACTAATCGCAGATACGCAGTATTTT
TRBD1	TRBV4-1	TRBJ1-2	once	15	CASSQERGTAYGYTF	TGCGCCAGCAGCCAAGAGCGGGGGACAGCCTATGGCTACACCTTC
-	TRBV2	TRBJ1-4	-	16	CASSFDRPSTNEKLFF	TGTGCCAGCAGTTTCGACAGGCCCTCAACTAATGAAAAACTGTTTTTT
-	TRBV29-1	TRBJ1-5	-	12	CSVCGDNQPQHF	TGCAGCGTTTGCGGGGATAATCAGCCCCAGCATTTT